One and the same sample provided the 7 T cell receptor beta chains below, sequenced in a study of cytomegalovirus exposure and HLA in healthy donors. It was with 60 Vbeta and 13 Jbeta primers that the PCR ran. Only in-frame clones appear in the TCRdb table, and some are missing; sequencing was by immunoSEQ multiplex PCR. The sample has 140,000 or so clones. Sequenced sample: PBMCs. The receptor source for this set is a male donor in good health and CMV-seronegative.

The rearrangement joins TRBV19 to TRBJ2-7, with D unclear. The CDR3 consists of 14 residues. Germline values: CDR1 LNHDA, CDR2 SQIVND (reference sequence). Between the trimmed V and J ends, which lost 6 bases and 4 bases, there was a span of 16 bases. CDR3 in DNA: TGTGCCAGTAGGCCCACAACCATATATTACGAGCAGTACTTC. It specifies CASRPTTIYYEQYF.

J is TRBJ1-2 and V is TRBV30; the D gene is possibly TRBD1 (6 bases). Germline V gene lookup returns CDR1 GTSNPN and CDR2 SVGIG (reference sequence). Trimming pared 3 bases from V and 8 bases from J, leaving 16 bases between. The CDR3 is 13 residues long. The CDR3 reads CAWRDSSPGGYTF. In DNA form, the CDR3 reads TGTGCCTGGAGGGACAGTTCACCGGGCGGCTACACCTTC.

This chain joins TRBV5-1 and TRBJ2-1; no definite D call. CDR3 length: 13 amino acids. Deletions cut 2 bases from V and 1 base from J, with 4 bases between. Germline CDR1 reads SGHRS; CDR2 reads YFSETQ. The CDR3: CASSFPSYNEQFF. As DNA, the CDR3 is TGCGCCAGCAGCTTCCCTTCCTACAATGAGCAGTTCTTC.

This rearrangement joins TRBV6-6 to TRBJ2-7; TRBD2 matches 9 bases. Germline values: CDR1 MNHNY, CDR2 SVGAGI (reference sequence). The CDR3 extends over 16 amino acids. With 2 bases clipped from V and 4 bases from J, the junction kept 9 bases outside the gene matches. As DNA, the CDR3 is TGTGCCAGCAGTTACGGCGGTAGCGGGAGTGAGTACGAGCAGTACTTC. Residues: CASSYGGSGSEYEQYF.

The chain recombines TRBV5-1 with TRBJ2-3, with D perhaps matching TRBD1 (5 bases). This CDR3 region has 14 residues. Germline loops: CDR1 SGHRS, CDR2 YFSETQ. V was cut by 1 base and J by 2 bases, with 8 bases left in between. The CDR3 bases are TGCGCCAGCAGCTTGAAGGGGCCCACAGATACGCAGTATTTT. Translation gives CASSLKGPTDTQYF. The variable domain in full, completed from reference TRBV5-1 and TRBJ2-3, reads KAGVTQTPRYLIKTRGQQVTLSCSPISGHRSVSWYQQTPGQGLQFLFEYFSETQRNKGNFPGRFSGRQFSNSRSEMNVSTLELGDSALYLCASSLKGPTDTQYFGPGTRLTVL.

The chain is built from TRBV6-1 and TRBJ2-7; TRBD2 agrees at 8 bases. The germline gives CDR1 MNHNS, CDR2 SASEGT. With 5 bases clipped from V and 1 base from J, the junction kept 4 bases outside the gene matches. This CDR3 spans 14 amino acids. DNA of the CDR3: TGTGCCAGCAGTTTAGCGGGAAAGTCCTACGAGCAGTACTTC. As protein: CASSLAGKSYEQYF.

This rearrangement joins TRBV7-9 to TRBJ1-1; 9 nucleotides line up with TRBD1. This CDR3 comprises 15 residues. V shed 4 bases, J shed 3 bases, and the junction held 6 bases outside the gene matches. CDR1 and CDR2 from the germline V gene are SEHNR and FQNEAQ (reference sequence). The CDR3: CASSSGQGRDTEAFF. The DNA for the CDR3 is TGTGCCAGCAGCTCTGGACAGGGGAGGGACACTGAAGCTTTCTTT.